What follows are 11 T cell receptor beta chains derived from one specimen sequenced in a study of cytomegalovirus exposure and HLA in healthy donors listed by TCRdb under 2017. The library was prepared using the immunoSEQ multiplex PCR assay. A mixture of 60 forward primers for TCR Vbeta segments and 13 reverse primers for TCR Jbeta segments was used in the multiplex PCR. Not all clones reach the TCRdb copy of this immuneACCESS table, which keeps in-frame sequences only. Checked studies attribute under half of the gap to unresolved V genes and leave the rest unexplained. Counted in this sample were roughly 160,000 clones; roughly two thirds of them appeared once. The ten biggest clones cover approximately 3% of the sample. The sequenced sample was PBMCs. These receptors were collected from a woman younger than 45 in good health and CMV-seronegative.

The chain employs TRBV2 and TRBJ2-1; 7 nucleotides agree with TRBD2. The CDR3 totals 16 residues. The V gene's germline CDR1 is SNHLY and CDR2 FYNNEI. The V and J ends lost 5 bases and 5 bases, in that order; junction bases with no gene match: 12. The CDR3 DNA reads as TGTGCCAGCAGTTTGTCGGGGAGGGGTTTGGACAATGAGCAGTTCTTC. Residues: CASSLSGRGLDNEQFF.

The chain recombines TRBV27 with TRBJ1-5; possibly TRBD1 for D (6 bases). V lost 9 bases to trimming and J lost 4 bases, with 13 bases between them. Germline V gene lookup returns CDR1 MNHEY and CDR2 SMNVEV (reference sequence). The CDR3 runs 13 residues. This chain's CDR3 is CASAKRGNQPQHF. In DNA form, the CDR3 reads TGTGCCAGTGCGAAGAGGGGGAATCAGCCCCAGCATTTT.

The chain is built from TRBV28 and TRBJ1-4; a weak D match, TRBD1 (5 bases). V was shortened by 3 bases and J by 5 bases, with 13 bases between the two germline ends. CDR1 MDHEN and CDR2 SYDVKM come from the germline V gene. The CDR3 consists of 15 residues. In DNA form, the CDR3 reads TGTGCCAGCAGTTTGAGCGGGGGGAGCAATGAAAAACTGTTTTTT. Translation: CASSLSGGSNEKLFF. Complete variable domain (other parts from reference TRBV28 and TRBJ1-4): DVKVTQSSRYLVKRTGEKVFLECVQDMDHENMFWYRQDPGLGLRLIYFSYDVKMKEKGDIPEGYSVSREKKERFSLILESASTNQTSMYLCASSLSGGSNEKLFFGSGTQLSVL.

This clone was seen just once. The V and J genes are TRBV4-1 and TRBJ2-5; D possibly corresponds to TRBD2 (5 bases). V lost 3 bases, J lost 5 bases, and 16 bases lay in between. CDR1 and CDR2 (germline): MGHRA, YSYEKL. This CDR3 is 15 amino acids long. DNA of the CDR3: TGCGCCAGCAGCCATCCCCGGGAAGGAAGGGAGACCCAGTACTTC. Its protein is CASSHPREGRETQYF.

CDR3 sequence reads: CASSPSRGSQETQYF. The CDR3 region has the DNA TGTGCCAGCTCTCCTTCACGCGGGTCCCAAGAGACCCAGTACTTC. V gene TRBV7-2 combines with J gene TRBJ2-5; maybe TRBD2 (5 bases). CDR1 and CDR2 (germline): SGHTA, FQGNSA. V dropped 8 bases and J dropped 1 base, with 17 bases sitting between them. The CDR3 sequence is 15 residues long.

The V and J genes are TRBV11-1 and TRBJ2-1; TRBD2 is a possible D gene (6 bases). Between the trimmed V and J ends, which lost 4 bases and 1 base, there was a span of 11 bases. There are 15 residues in the CDR3. Germline V gene data show CDR1 as SGHAT and CDR2 as FQDESV (reference sequence). CDR3 loop: CASSWDWGSYNEQFF. The CDR3 DNA reads as TGTGCCAGCAGCTGGGACTGGGGATCCTACAATGAGCAGTTCTTC.

This clone was recorded only once. The chain uses TRBV25-1 and TRBJ2-7, with D possibly matching TRBD1 (5 bases). Germline assignment: CDR1 MGHDK and CDR2 SYGVNS. This CDR3 is 12 amino acids long. V lost 6 bases and J lost 5, with 11 bases in between. The CDR3 spells CASSDRGHEQYF. The CDR3 nucleotides are TGTGCCAGCAGCGACAGAGGCCACGAGCAGTACTTC.

This clone was recorded a few times. The V call is TRBV19, the J call TRBJ2-5, with TRBD1 matching over 11 bases. Germline CDR1 reads LNHDA; CDR2 reads SQIVND (reference sequence). The CDR3 loop spans 14 amino acids. With V trimmed by 6 bases and J by 1 base, 1 base remained unmatched. The CDR3 is CASSGTGGQETQYF. CDR3 in DNA: TGTGCCAGTAGCGGGACAGGGGGCCAAGAGACCCAGTACTTC.

The chain has TRBV19 and TRBJ1-4; D gene unclear. CDR3 size: 16 residues. Trimming took 4 bases from V and 0 from J, leaving 12 bases between them. Germline V lookup: CDR1 LNHDA, CDR2 SQIVND (reference sequence). CDR3 residues: CASSKSGLATNEKLFF. CDR3 sequence (DNA): TGTGCCAGTAGTAAGTCAGGACTTGCAACTAATGAAAAACTGTTTTTT.

This clone is a singleton in its sample. This chain links TRBV9 with TRBJ1-4; weak D call: TRBD1 (5 bases). Germline V gene data show CDR1 as SGDLS and CDR2 as YYNGEE. This CDR3 spans 12 amino acids. Trimming took off 1 base at V and 8 bases at J, with 6 bases between the two ends. The CDR3 loop is CASSVRGEKLFF. The CDR3 DNA sequence: TGTGCCAGCAGCGTACGGGGGGAAAAACTGTTTTTT.

V gene TRBV27 combines with J gene TRBJ1-2, with TRBD1 matching over 8 bases. The V segment lost 5 bases and the J segment 4 bases; nucleotides outside the gene matches: 9. CDR1 is MNHEY, CDR2 SMNVEV, per germline (reference sequence). The CDR3 runs 15 residues. For the CDR3, the DNA is TGTGCCAGCAGTCTGGACAGGGACAGCGGCTATGGCTACACCTTC. Its protein product is CASSLDRDSGYGYTF.